This T cell receptor (beta chain) was identified during a study of cytotoxic CD8 clonotypes in ibrutinib-treated CLL listed by TCRdb under 2021. As for the study more broadly: In this cohort, about 15 patients were treatment-naive and 11 to 12 were relapsed/refractory, while some 17 had unmutated IGHV. Partial responses were observed in 24 patients and complete responses in 2; after a median follow-up of around 68 months, remission was maintained in 14 patients and progression was observed in approximately 12. Samples averaged approximately 240,000 productive templates and 94,082 productive rearrangements. Response samples were taken after a median of 12 months on treatment, ranging from about 6 to 40 months. Cryopreserved peripheral blood mononuclear cells were collected before treatment, at response, and at either disease progression or sustained remission. Of the 80 to 95 participants in the trial, approximately 25 had longitudinal samples available. Every remission and progressive disease sample was obtained while ibrutinib was still being received by the patients.

Overall results and qualifications from the work: Sustained-remission and progressing patients did not have matched sampling times, and lymph node repertoires were not examined. An increase in clonality was observed at ibrutinib response, with clonality remaining stable during sustained remission and falling back toward baseline at progression. Baseline clonality exceeded that of age-matched healthy donors and correlated strongly with circulating CD8+ T-cell counts. Public clonotypes were rare and either shrank or stayed stable during treatment, and the rise in clonality at ibrutinib response reflected expansion of private clonotypes.

Each clonotype received, on average, approximately 9.9x coverage in deep resolution sequencing performed on a MiSeq, where the target depth lay between 1 in 1 million and 1 in 200,000 T cells. The immunoSEQ hsTCRB Kit was used to generate the TCR beta libraries. The authors' analysis ran thus. The data were analyzed with ImmunoSEQ Analyzer and ImmunoSEQ Data Assistant, and V, D and J gene assignments followed IMGT definitions. Clonality, with values ranging from 0 to 1, was calculated as one minus the normalized Shannon entropy of productive rearrangement frequencies. Only overrepresented clonotypes making up at least 0.05% of each patient's repertoire were included in the public clonotype analysis. Approximately 13 age-matched healthy donor repertoires from immuneACCESS served as clonality controls. TCRdb limited this immuneACCESS table to in-frame rearrangements with V and J called. A share of clones is missing; checked studies link under half to unresolved V genes, and the rest is unexplained. V and J calls and clone size are those listed in that table; D and trimming were worked out from the DNA. This sample is represented by tens of thousands of clones; around 70% of them were singletons. Roughly a tenth of the sample is in the top ten clones.

This specimen's time point label, interpreted: progressive disease on ibrutinib. For TCR beta library preparation, around 2.1 micrograms of genomic DNA were extracted from the cryopreserved PBMCs. Longitudinal blood samples from CLL patients receiving ibrutinib monotherapy were subjected to high-throughput TCR beta sequencing. Patients were enrolled in a phase 2 open-label single-center ibrutinib monotherapy trial. For this clone: Which antigen it targets is not known. The sample holds no much larger clone one base away, and base qualities are not on file.

The source is a human donor with chronic lymphocytic leukemia. The source was PBMCs, collected at disease progression, from a patient treated with ibrutinib.

Here the CDR3 is given as CASSLMDGNTEAFF. The nucleotides are TGTGCCAGCAGCTTAATGGACGGAAACACTGAAGCTTTCTTT. This sequence uses TRBV7-9 and TRBJ1-1; there is no confident call for the D gene. The CDR3 holds 14 amino acids from the cysteine to the phenylalanine. This entry keeps only the CDR3 DNA: 42 bases, framed from base 1. Reading the germline V gene (reference sequence) gives CDR1 SEHNR and CDR2 FQNEAQ. Trimming costs V 2 bases and J 2 bases, and their ends lie 9 bases apart.